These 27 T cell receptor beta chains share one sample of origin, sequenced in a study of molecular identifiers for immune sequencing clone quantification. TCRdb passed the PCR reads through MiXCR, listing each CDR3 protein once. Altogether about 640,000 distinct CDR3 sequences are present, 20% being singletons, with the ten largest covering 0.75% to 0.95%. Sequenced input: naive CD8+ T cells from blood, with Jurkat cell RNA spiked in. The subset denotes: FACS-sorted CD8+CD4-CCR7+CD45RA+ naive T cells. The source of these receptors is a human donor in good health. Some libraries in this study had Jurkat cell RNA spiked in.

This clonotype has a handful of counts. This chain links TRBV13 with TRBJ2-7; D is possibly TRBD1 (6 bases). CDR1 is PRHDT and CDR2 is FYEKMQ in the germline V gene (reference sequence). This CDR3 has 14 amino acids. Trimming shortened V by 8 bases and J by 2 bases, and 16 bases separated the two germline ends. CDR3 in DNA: TGTGCCAGCCTCGCGAAGGACAGCACCTACGAGCAGTACTTC. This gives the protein CASLAKDSTYEQYF.

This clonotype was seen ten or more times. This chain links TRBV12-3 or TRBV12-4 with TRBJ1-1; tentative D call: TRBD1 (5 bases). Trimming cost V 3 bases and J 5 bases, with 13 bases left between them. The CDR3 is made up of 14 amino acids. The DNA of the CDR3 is TGTGCCAGCAGTTTTGGGACCCCGGGTACTGAAGCTTTCTTT. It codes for CASSFGTPGTEAFF.

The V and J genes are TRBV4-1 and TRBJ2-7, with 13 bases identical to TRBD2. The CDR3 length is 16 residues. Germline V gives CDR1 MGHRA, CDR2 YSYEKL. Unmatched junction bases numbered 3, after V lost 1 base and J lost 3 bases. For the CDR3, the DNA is TGCGCCAGCAGCCAAGTAGGACTAGCGGGGGACTACGAGCAGTACTTC. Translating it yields CASSQVGLAGDYEQYF.

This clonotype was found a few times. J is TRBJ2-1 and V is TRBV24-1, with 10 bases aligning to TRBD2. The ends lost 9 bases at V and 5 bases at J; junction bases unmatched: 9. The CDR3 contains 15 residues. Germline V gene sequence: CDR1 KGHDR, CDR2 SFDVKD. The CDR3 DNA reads TGTGCCACCGGGGGGGGAGCGGGAGGGCACAATGAGCAGTTCTTC. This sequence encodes CATGGGAGGHNEQFF.

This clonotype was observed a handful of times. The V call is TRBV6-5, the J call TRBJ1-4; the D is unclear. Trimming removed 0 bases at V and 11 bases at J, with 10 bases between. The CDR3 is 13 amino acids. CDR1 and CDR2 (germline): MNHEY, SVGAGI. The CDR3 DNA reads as TGTGCCAGCAGTTACTCGTACACAGAGAAACTGTTTTTT. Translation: CASSYSYTEKLFF.

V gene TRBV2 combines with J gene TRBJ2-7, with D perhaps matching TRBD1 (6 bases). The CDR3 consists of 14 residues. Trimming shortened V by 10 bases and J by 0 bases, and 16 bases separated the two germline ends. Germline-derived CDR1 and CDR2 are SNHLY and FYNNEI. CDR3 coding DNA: TGTGCCACCTATCGGACAGCTGACTCCTACGAGCAGTACTTC. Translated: CATYRTADSYEQYF.

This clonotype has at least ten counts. The CDR3 DNA reads as TGTGCCAGCAGCTTGGGGACAGGGGGAGGTGAAAAACTGTTTTTT. This codes for CASSLGTGGGEKLFF. This chain joins TRBV7-8 and TRBJ1-4, with 11 bases aligning to TRBD1. The CDR3 is made up of 15 amino acids. Losses at the gene ends were 3 bases for V and 7 bases for J; bases not matched to a gene: 4. CDR1 is SGHVS and CDR2 is FQNEAQ in the germline V gene.

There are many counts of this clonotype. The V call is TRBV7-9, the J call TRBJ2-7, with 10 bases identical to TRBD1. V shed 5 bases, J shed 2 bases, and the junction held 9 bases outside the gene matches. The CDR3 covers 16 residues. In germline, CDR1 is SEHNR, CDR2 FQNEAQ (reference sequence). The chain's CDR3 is CASSPGGQGFPYEQYF. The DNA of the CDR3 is TGTGCCAGCAGCCCGGGGGGACAGGGGTTCCCCTACGAGCAGTACTTC.

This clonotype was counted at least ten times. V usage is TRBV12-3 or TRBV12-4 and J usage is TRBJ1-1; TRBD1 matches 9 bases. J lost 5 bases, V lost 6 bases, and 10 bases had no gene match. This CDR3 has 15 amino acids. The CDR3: CASSRSGTGLTEAFF. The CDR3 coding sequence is TGTGCCAGCAGCCGTTCTGGGACAGGGCTAACTGAAGCTTTCTTT.

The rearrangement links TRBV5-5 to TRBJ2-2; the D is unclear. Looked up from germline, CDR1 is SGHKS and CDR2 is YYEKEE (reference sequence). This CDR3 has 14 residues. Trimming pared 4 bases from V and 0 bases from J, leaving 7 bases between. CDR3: CASSRPTNTGELFF. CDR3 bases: TGTGCCAGCAGCAGACCGACGAACACCGGGGAGCTGTTTTTT. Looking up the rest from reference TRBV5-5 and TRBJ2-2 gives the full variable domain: DAGVTQSPTHLIKTRGQQVTLRCSPISGHKSVSWYQQVLGQGPQFIFQYYEKEERGRGNFPDRFSARQFPNYSSELNVNALLLGDSALYLCASSRPTNTGELFFGEGSRLTVL.

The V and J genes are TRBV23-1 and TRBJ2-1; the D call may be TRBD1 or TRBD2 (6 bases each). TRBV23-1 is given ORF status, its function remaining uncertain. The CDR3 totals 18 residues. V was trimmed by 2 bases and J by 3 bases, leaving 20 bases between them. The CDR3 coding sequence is TGCGCCAGCAGTCAAACCCTGGGGGCTGGGGGGCACTACAATGAGCAGTTCTTC. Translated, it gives CASSQTLGAGGHYNEQFF.

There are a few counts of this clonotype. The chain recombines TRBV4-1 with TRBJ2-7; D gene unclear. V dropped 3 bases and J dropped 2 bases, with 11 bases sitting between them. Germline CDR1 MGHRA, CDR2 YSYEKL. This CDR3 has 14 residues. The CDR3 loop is CASSHASGPYEQYF. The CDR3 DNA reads TGCGCCAGCAGCCACGCGAGTGGTCCCTACGAGCAGTACTTC.

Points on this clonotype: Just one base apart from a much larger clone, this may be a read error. The DNA of the CDR3 is TGTGCCAGCAGCTTCACAGGAGGCGAGCAGTGCTTC. It is translated as CASSFTGGEQCF. The chain couples TRBV13 to TRBJ2-7, with D perhaps TRBD1 or TRBD2 (5 bases each). Germline CDR1 reads PRHDT; CDR2 reads FYEKMQ (reference sequence). This CDR3 is built from 12 residues.

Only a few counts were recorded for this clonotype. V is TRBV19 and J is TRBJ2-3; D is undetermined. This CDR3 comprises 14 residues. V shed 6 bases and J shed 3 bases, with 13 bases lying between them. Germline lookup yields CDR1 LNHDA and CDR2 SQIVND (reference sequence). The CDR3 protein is CASRGYDLTDTQYF. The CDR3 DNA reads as TGTGCCAGTAGAGGGTACGATCTTACAGATACGCAGTATTTT. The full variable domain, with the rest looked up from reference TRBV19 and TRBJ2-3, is DGGITQSPKYLFRKEGQNVTLSCEQNLNHDAMYWYRQDPGQGLRLIYYSQIVNDFQKGDIAEGYSVSREKKESFPLTVTSAQKNPTAFYLCASRGYDLTDTQYFGPGTRLTVL.

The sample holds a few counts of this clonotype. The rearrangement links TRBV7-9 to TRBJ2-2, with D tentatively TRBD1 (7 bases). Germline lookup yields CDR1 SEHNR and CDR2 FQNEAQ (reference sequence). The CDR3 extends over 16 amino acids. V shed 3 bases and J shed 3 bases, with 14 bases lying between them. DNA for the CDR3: TGTGCCAGCAGCTTCGGAGGGGGCGGAGACACCGGGGAGCTGTTTTTT. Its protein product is CASSFGGGGDTGELFF. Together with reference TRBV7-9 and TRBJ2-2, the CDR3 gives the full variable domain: DTGVSQNPRHKITKRGQNVTFRCDPISEHNRLYWYRQTLGQGPEFLTYFQNEAQLEKSRLLSDRFSAERPKGSFSTLEIQRTEQGDSAMYLCASSFGGGGDTGELFFGEGSRLTVL.

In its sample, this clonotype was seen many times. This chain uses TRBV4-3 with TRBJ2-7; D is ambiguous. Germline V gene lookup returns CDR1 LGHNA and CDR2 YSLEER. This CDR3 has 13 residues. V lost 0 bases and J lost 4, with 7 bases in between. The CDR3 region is CASSQDIQYEQYF. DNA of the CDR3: TGCGCCAGCAGCCAAGATATCCAGTACGAGCAGTACTTC.

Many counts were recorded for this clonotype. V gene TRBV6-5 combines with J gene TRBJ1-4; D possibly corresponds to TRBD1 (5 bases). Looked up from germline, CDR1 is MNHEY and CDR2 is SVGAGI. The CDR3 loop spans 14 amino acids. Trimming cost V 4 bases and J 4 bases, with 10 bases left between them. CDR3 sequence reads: CASSLTENNEKLFF. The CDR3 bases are TGTGCCAGCAGTTTGACAGAAAATAATGAAAAACTGTTTTTT.

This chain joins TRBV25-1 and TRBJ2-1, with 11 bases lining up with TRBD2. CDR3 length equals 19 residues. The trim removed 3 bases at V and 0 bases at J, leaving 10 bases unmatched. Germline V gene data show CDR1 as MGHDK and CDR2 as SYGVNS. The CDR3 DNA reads TGTGCCAGCAGTGATACTAGCGGGAGCCCCACCGCCTCCTACAATGAGCAGTTCTTC. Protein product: CASSDTSGSPTASYNEQFF.

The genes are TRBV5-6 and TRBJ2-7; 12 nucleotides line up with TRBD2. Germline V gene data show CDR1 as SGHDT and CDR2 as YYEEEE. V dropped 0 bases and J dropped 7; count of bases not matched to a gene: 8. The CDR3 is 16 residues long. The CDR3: CASSLGASGGAGEQYF. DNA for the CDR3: TGTGCCAGCAGCTTGGGTGCTAGCGGGGGGGCGGGAGAGCAGTACTTC.

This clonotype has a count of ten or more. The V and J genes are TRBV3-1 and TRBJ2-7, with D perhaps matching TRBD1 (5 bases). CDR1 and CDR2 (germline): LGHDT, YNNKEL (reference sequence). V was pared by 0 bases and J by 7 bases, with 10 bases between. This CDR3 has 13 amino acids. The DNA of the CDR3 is TGTGCCAGCAGCCAAGATGTGGCAGGGGAGCAGTACTTC. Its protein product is CASSQDVAGEQYF.

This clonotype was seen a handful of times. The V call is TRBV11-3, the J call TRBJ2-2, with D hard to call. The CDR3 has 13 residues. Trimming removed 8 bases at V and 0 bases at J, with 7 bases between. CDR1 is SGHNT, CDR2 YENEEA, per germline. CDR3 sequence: CASEAPNTGELFF. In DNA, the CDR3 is TGTGCCAGCGAGGCACCGAACACCGGGGAGCTGTTTTTT.

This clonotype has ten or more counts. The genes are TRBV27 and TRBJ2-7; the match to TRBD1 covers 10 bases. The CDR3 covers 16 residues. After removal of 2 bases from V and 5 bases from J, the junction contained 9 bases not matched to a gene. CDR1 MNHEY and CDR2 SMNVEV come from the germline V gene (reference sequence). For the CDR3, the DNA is TGTGCCAGCAGTTTACTGCCGGGACAGGGGAGCAACGAGCAGTACTTC. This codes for CASSLLPGQGSNEQYF.

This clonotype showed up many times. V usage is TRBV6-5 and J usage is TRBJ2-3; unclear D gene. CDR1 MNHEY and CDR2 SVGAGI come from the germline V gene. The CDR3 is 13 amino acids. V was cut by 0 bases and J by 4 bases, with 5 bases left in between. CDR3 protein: CASSYSKADTQYF. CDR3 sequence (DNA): TGTGCCAGCAGTTACTCGAAGGCAGATACGCAGTATTTT.

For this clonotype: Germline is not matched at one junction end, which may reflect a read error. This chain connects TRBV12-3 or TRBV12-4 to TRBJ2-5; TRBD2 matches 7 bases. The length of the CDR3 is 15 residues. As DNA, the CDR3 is TGTGCCAGCAGTTCCCCTTCTAGCGGTAAAGAGACCCAGTGCTTC. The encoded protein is CASSSPSSGKETQCF.

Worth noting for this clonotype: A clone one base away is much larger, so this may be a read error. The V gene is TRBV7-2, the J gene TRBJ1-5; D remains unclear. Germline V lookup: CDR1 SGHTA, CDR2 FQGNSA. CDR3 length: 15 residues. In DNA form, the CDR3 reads TGTGCCAGCAGCGTGGACCCCCTTAGCAATCGGCCCCAGCATTTT. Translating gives CASSVDPLSNRPQHF.

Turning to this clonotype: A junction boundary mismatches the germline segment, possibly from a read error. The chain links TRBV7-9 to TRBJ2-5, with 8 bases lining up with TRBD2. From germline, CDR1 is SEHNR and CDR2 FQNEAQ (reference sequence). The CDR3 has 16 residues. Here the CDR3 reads CASSTPELAVQEAQYF. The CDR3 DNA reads TGTGCCAGCAGCACCCCGGAACTAGCGGTACAAGAGGCCCAGTACTTC.

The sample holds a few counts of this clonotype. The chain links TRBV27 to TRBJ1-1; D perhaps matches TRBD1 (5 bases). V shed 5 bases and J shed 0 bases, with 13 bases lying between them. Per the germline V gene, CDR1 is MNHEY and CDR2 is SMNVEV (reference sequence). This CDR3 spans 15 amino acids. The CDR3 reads CASSRRLGVNTEAFF. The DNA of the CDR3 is TGTGCCAGCAGTCGGCGGTTAGGGGTGAACACTGAAGCTTTCTTT.